These 26 T cell receptor beta chains were all obtained from the same sample, sequenced in a study of blood T cell repertoires in COVID-19. Clones were sequenced by immunoSEQ multiplex PCR, and TCRdb holds only the in-frame ones, with some missing. The sample includes nearly 200,000 clones, 80% to 90% seen only once; the top ten take 4% to 6%. Sequencing input: peripheral blood. The receptors were sampled from a woman in her 70s with active or convalescent COVID-19.

V usage is TRBV10-1 and J usage is TRBJ2-5; the match to TRBD2 covers 7 bases. Germline CDR1 and CDR2: WNHNN and SYGVQD (reference sequence). The V segment lost 7 bases and the J segment 4 bases; nucleotides outside the gene matches: 12. CDR3 length equals 15 residues. The CDR3 region is CASIFLAEQRETQYF. The CDR3 nucleotides read TGCGCCAGCATATTCCTAGCGGAACAACGAGAGACCCAGTACTTC.

The genes are TRBV9 and TRBJ2-3; the match to TRBD2 covers 11 bases. Germline-derived CDR1 and CDR2 are SGDLS and YYNGEE. The CDR3 covers 16 residues. The V segment lost 3 bases and the J segment 4 bases; nucleotides outside the gene matches: 7. CDR3 sequence (DNA): TGTGCCAGCAGCGCACCAACTAGCGGGAGTGCAGATACGCAGTATTTT. Amino acid sequence: CASSAPTSGSADTQYF.

The chain joins TRBV5-1 to TRBJ2-2; the D is unclear. The CDR3 extends over 14 amino acids. V dropped 2 bases and J dropped 3 bases, with 8 bases sitting between them. Germline V lookup: CDR1 SGHRS, CDR2 YFSETQ. This CDR3 is CASSLAKHTGELFF. DNA for the CDR3: TGCGCCAGCAGCTTAGCTAAACACACCGGGGAGCTGTTTTTT.

J is TRBJ2-1 and V is TRBV9, with 9 bases aligning to TRBD1. The germline V gene encodes CDR1 SGDLS and CDR2 YYNGEE. With V trimmed by 0 bases and J by 13 bases, 8 bases remained unmatched. The CDR3 totals 14 residues. The CDR3 nucleotides read TGTGCCAGCAGCGTAGAGGGACAGGGATTTTTTCAGTTCTTC. Protein sequence: CASSVEGQGFFQFF.

This clone appeared once. The V and J genes are TRBV6-5 and TRBJ2-7; D may be TRBD1 (6 bases). CDR3 length: 15 amino acids. V gave up 4 bases and J gave up 2 bases, with 15 bases separating them. CDR1 and CDR2 from the germline V gene are MNHEY and SVGAGI. CDR3 residues: CASSSRMDRAYEQYF. As DNA, the CDR3 is TGTGCCAGCAGTTCGCGAATGGACAGAGCCTACGAGCAGTACTTC.

J is TRBJ2-1 and V is TRBV14, with 7 nucleotides matching TRBD2. Germline values: CDR1 SGHDN, CDR2 FVKESK. The CDR3 consists of 16 residues. Trimming cost V 5 bases and J 7 bases; bases outside gene matches: 14. For the CDR3, the DNA is TGTGCCAGCAGCGCTCTTCGGGGAGGGATGGGGAATGAGCAGTTCTTC. Its translation is CASSALRGGMGNEQFF.

The V gene is TRBV6-6, the J gene TRBJ1-6; TRBD1 matches at 8 bases. The V gene's germline CDR1 is MNHNY and CDR2 SVGAGI (reference sequence). This CDR3 has 16 residues. V lost 0 bases and J lost 8; bases outside the gene matches: 6. CDR3 sequence: CASSYSRDRRYSPLHF. The CDR3 nucleotides read TGTGCCAGCAGTTACTCCCGGGACAGGCGTTATTCACCCCTCCACTTT.

The rearrangement links TRBV7-9 to TRBJ2-7; D is perhaps TRBD2 (6 bases). V lost 11 bases and J 4 bases, leaving 12 bases between the germline ends. CDR3 length equals 11 residues. Per germline, CDR1 SEHNR and CDR2 FQNEAQ (reference sequence). The CDR3 protein is CAGGKDYEQYF. The CDR3 DNA reads TGTGCCGGAGGGAAGGATTACGAGCAGTACTTC.

This clone was counted a few times. V usage is TRBV6-5 and J usage is TRBJ2-2; 9 nucleotides match TRBD2. Losses at the gene ends were 7 bases for V and 6 bases for J; bases not matched to a gene: 6. Germline values: CDR1 MNHEY, CDR2 SVGAGI. The CDR3 totals 14 residues. The CDR3 DNA follows: TGTGCCAGCACCAAAGGCGGGGGGGCCGGGGAGCTGTTTTTT. This codes for CASTKGGGAGELFF.

The CDR3 DNA reads TGCGCCAGCAGCCAAAGCGGGAGCGGGGAGACCCAGTACTTC. Residues: CASSQSGSGETQYF. The V gene is TRBV4-1, the J gene TRBJ2-5; TRBD2 aligns across 8 bases. The CDR3 runs to 14 residues. V shed 2 bases, J shed 5 bases, and the junction held 4 bases outside the gene matches. The germline gives CDR1 MGHRA, CDR2 YSYEKL.

V usage is TRBV25-1 and J usage is TRBJ1-2, with TRBD1 as a possible D gene (6 bases). Germline-derived CDR1 and CDR2 are MGHDK and SYGVNS. The V end lost 3 bases, the J end lost 4 bases, and 12 bases lay between the germline ends. The length of the CDR3 is 14 residues. The CDR3 DNA follows: TGTGCCAGCAGTGAGGGGGCGAACGGCTATGGCTACACCTTC. Its translation: CASSEGANGYGYTF.

V is TRBV27 and J is TRBJ1-5; maybe TRBD1 (6 bases). CDR1 and CDR2 from the germline V gene are MNHEY and SMNVEV (reference sequence). With 0 bases removed from V and 4 bases from J, the gap between germline ends came to 10 bases. The CDR3 totals 15 residues. The CDR3 sequence is CASSLSRTVNQPQHF. In nucleotides, the CDR3 is TGTGCCAGCAGTTTATCCAGGACAGTAAATCAGCCCCAGCATTTT.

This sequence joins TRBV2 and TRBJ2-1, with D hard to call. Looked up from germline, CDR1 is SNHLY and CDR2 is FYNNEI. The CDR3 is 12 amino acids. V was trimmed by 6 bases and J by 8 bases, leaving 11 bases between them. CDR3 DNA: TGTGCCAGCAGAGGTAGCCGATATGAGCAGTTCTTC. Protein sequence: CASRGSRYEQFF.

This CDR3 is CASSRTSGRVGELFF. The CDR3, as DNA: TGTGCCAGCAGCCGGACTAGCGGGAGGGTCGGGGAGCTGTTTTTT. The chain joins TRBV4-2 to TRBJ2-2, with 15 nucleotides matching TRBD2. Germline V gene lookup returns CDR1 LGHNA and CDR2 YNFKEQ. This CDR3 is built from 15 residues. J lost 7 bases, V lost 4 bases, and 1 base had no gene match.

The V gene is TRBV19, the J gene TRBJ2-3; 8 nucleotides line up with TRBD2. CDR1 is LNHDA, CDR2 SQIVND, per germline (reference sequence). J lost 2 bases, V lost 6 bases, and 4 bases had no gene match. The CDR3 is 14 residues long. The CDR3 nucleotides read TGTGCCAGTAGGACTAGCGTGCACACAGATACGCAGTATTTT. This encodes CASRTSVHTDTQYF. The full variable domain, completed using reference TRBV19 and TRBJ2-3, is DGGITQSPKYLFRKEGQNVTLSCEQNLNHDAMYWYRQDPGQGLRLIYYSQIVNDFQKGDIAEGYSVSREKKESFPLTVTSAQKNPTAFYLCASRTSVHTDTQYFGPGTRLTVL.

The chain couples TRBV6-2 or TRBV6-3 to TRBJ2-1; TRBD1 aligns across 7 bases. J gave up 0 bases and V 4 bases, and 0 bases lay outside the gene matches. Germline CDR1 is MNHEY and CDR2 is SVGEGT. The CDR3 runs 14 residues. This chain's CDR3 is CASSWDSSYNEQFF. As DNA, the CDR3 is TGTGCCAGCAGTTGGGACAGCTCCTACAATGAGCAGTTCTTC.

The chain combines TRBV11-2 with TRBJ1-2; the match to TRBD1 covers 7 bases. This CDR3 is built from 18 residues. The germline gives CDR1 SGHAT, CDR2 FQNNGV. V trimming: 5 bases; J trimming: 6 bases; junction bases outside the gene matches: 21. CDR3: CASSPLDPVQTGRHGYTF. CDR3 sequence (DNA): TGTGCCAGCAGCCCCCTCGACCCAGTCCAGACAGGGAGGCATGGCTACACCTTC.

The J gene is TRBJ1-5, the V gene TRBV4-1, with 7 bases aligning to TRBD1. This CDR3 is built from 15 residues. Looked up from germline, CDR1 is MGHRA and CDR2 is YSYEKL. V lost 0 bases to trimming and J lost 10 bases; unmatched junction nucleotides: 9. The CDR3 DNA is TGCGCCAGCAGCCAAGAGGGGGACAGTTCCTTTCCCCAGCATTTT. Amino acids: CASSQEGDSSFPQHF.

J is TRBJ1-2 and V is TRBV30, with a weak D call TRBD1 (5 bases). The CDR3 consists of 12 residues. Germline V gene sequence: CDR1 GTSNPN, CDR2 SVGIG (reference sequence). The V and J ends lost 2 bases and 4 bases respectively, with 8 bases between them. The CDR3 loop is CAWSRGFYGYTF. CDR3 coding DNA: TGTGCCTGGAGTCGGGGGTTCTATGGCTACACCTTC.

The chain uses TRBV29-1 and TRBJ2-7, with 10 bases fitting TRBD2. This CDR3 contains 15 residues. V dropped 3 bases and J dropped 0; count of bases not matched to a gene: 5. CDR1 and CDR2 from the germline V gene are SQVTM and ANQGSEA. In DNA form, the CDR3 reads TGCAGCGTTGAGGGTTTAGCGGGGGGCTCCTACGAGCAGTACTTC. Its translation is CSVEGLAGGSYEQYF.

The V and J genes are TRBV13 and TRBJ1-1; D is unresolved. The CDR3 runs to 15 residues. CDR1 is PRHDT and CDR2 is FYEKMQ in the germline V gene (reference sequence). Trimming took off 1 base at V and 7 bases at J, with 16 bases between the two ends. Here the CDR3 reads CASSLARQDRGEAFF. In DNA form, the CDR3 reads TGTGCCAGCAGCTTAGCTCGGCAAGATCGGGGTGAAGCTTTCTTT.

The chain employs TRBV5-1 and TRBJ2-1; 11 nucleotides line up with TRBD2. Germline loops: CDR1 SGHRS, CDR2 YFSETQ. The CDR3 contains 17 residues. V lost 1 base to trimming and J lost 5 bases; unmatched junction nucleotides: 8. CDR3 sequence reads: CASSLYRSSGRNNEQFF. CDR3 nucleotides: TGCGCCAGCAGCTTGTATAGGTCTAGCGGGAGGAACAATGAGCAGTTCTTC.

This chain joins TRBV5-1 and TRBJ2-7; TRBD2 matches 8 bases. Trimming cost V 2 bases and J 4 bases; bases outside gene matches: 5. Germline V gene sequence: CDR1 SGHRS, CDR2 YFSETQ. The CDR3 loop spans 14 amino acids. CDR3 DNA sequence: TGCGCCAGCAGCTTATCGGGAGGGCAATACGAGCAGTACTTC. Amino acids: CASSLSGGQYEQYF.

The rearrangement joins TRBV28 to TRBJ2-5; 8 bases line up with TRBD2. Unmatched junction bases numbered 4, after V lost 8 bases and J lost 2 bases. Germline V lookup: CDR1 MDHEN, CDR2 SYDVKM. CDR3 length: 13 residues. The CDR3 DNA reads as TGTGCCAGCGGATCGGGAGGGCAAGAGACCCAGTACTTC. The encoded protein is CASGSGGQETQYF.

This chain connects TRBV12-3 or TRBV12-4 to TRBJ2-3; D is unclear. The CDR3 has 12 amino acids. Deletions cut 6 bases from V and 2 bases from J, with 6 bases between. The CDR3 reads CASSLNTDTQYF. As DNA, the CDR3 is TGTGCCAGCAGCCTAAACACAGATACGCAGTATTTT.

CDR3 DNA sequence: TGTGCCAGCAACGGGGGTCTGGTTACAGATACGCAGTATTTT. Protein product: CASNGGLVTDTQYF. V usage is TRBV21-1 and J usage is TRBJ2-3; TRBD2 is the table's D call, not checked against the DNA. TRBV21-1 is an annotated pseudogene. This CDR3 spans 14 amino acids.